What follows are 19 T cell receptor beta chains derived from one specimen sequenced in a study of monozygotic twins with inflammatory bowel disease (dated by TCRdb to the late 2010s). Libraries were constructed by 5' RACE. The instrument was an Illumina HiSeq 2500. The reads were reprocessed in TCRdb, with one entry per CDR3 protein sequence and no accompanying DNA. This sample's table carries fewer than 550,000 distinct CDR3 sequences. The ten largest clones represent roughly 2.5% of the sample. The specimen was blood. The receptors were sampled from a human donor with ulcerative colitis or Crohn's disease, or a healthy co-twin of an affected twin (not recorded which).

The rearrangement links TRBV5-6 to TRBJ1-2; the D call from TCRdb, TRBD1, cannot be confirmed without DNA. Germline V gene lookup returns CDR1 SGHDT and CDR2 YYEEEE. CDR3 length: 16 amino acids. The CDR3 region is CASSLNSGVRSYGYTF.

The chain joins TRBV20-1 to TRBJ2-5; the D call of TRBD1 rests on TCRdb alone, since no DNA is present to check it. The CDR3 runs to 15 residues. The germline CDR1 and CDR2 sequences are DFQATT and SNEGSKA (reference sequence). CDR3 sequence: CSAKRGAGGQETQYF.

The chain couples TRBV11-2 to TRBJ2-3; checking the TCRdb D call of TRBD1 is not possible without DNA. CDR3 length equals 14 residues. CDR1 is SGHAT and CDR2 is FQNNGV in the germline V gene. CDR3 amino acids: CASSLQGRSDTRYF.

The chain's CDR3 is CASSLERGLGETQYF. The J gene is TRBJ2-5, the V gene TRBV25-1; with no DNA, the TCRdb D assignment of TRBD2 cannot be verified. The CDR3 is 15 amino acids. Germline loops: CDR1 MGHDK, CDR2 SYGVNS.

V and J are TRBV5-1 and TRBJ2-1; without DNA, the TCRdb call of TRBD2 cannot be checked. The CDR3 covers 16 residues. CDR1 is SGHRS, CDR2 YFSETQ, per germline. CDR3 region: CASSSIPGLEYNEQFF.

This chain joins TRBV20-1 and TRBJ2-7. CDR3 length: 12 amino acids. Germline assignment: CDR1 DFQATT and CDR2 SNEGSKA (reference sequence). CDR3 region: CSALEPPYEQYF.

The V and J genes are TRBV3-1 and TRBJ2-2; TCRdb designates TRBD2, a call that cannot be tested without DNA. Germline CDR1 and CDR2: LGHDT and YNNKEL (reference sequence). The CDR3 is 19 amino acids. The CDR3 reads CASSFTVLAGGMVAGELFF.

This chain links TRBV29-1 with TRBJ2-6; checking the TCRdb D call of TRBD1 is not possible without DNA. CDR1 is SQVTM and CDR2 is ANQGSEA in the germline V gene. The CDR3 length is 16 residues. The CDR3 protein is CSAVDSLGSGANVLTF.

V gene TRBV5-1 combines with J gene TRBJ2-2; TCRdb lists TRBD2, though no DNA is available to test this call. CDR1 and CDR2 from the germline V gene are SGHRS and YFSETQ. The CDR3 contains 13 residues. The CDR3 loop reads CASGGAGTGELFF.

The CDR3 spells CASSFIQGASGETQYF. The V gene is TRBV5-1, the J gene TRBJ2-5; TCRdb picks TRBD1, but there is no DNA to check that call. This CDR3 spans 16 amino acids. Germline CDR1 is SGHRS and CDR2 is YFSETQ.

J is TRBJ2-3 and V is TRBV7-9; absent DNA, TCRdb's TRBD1 call cannot be checked. Germline CDR1 SEHNR, CDR2 FQNEAQ (reference sequence). The length of the CDR3 is 14 residues. Here the CDR3 reads CASSPGQYTDTQYF.

The rearrangement links TRBV29-1 to TRBJ2-7; absent DNA, TCRdb's TRBD1 call cannot be checked. This CDR3 has 14 amino acids. Germline lookup yields CDR1 SQVTM and CDR2 ANQGSEA. CDR3 protein: CSVRQGALSGEQYF.

CDR3 residues: CASSPTGTSKNIQYF. The chain couples TRBV5-1 to TRBJ2-4; there is no DNA to check the TCRdb D call of TRBD1. The germline CDR1 and CDR2 sequences are SGHRS and YFSETQ. The CDR3 sequence is 15 residues long.

The chain links TRBV7-9 to TRBJ1-2; without DNA, the TCRdb call of TRBD1 cannot be checked. Germline lookup yields CDR1 SEHNR and CDR2 FQNEAQ (reference sequence). The CDR3 length is 13 residues. CDR3 sequence: CASSVPGIYGYTF.

This chain joins TRBV20-1 and TRBJ2-5; TCRdb gives TRBD2 as the D gene, but with no DNA this cannot be confirmed. In germline, CDR1 is DFQATT, CDR2 SNEGSKA (reference sequence). The CDR3 is 15 amino acids. CDR3 sequence reads: CSARDGNSAQETQYF.

The V gene is TRBV7-3, the J gene TRBJ2-3; absent DNA, TCRdb's TRBD2 call cannot be checked. The germline V gene encodes CDR1 SGHTA and CDR2 FQGTGA. CDR3 length equals 16 residues. CDR3 sequence: CASSLVSGLGTDTQYF.

The V gene is TRBV20-1, the J gene TRBJ2-5; with no DNA, the TCRdb D assignment of TRBD2 cannot be verified. CDR3 length: 15 amino acids. The germline CDR1 and CDR2 sequences are DFQATT and SNEGSKA (reference sequence). The CDR3 is CSATTIAGTGETQYF.

The chain joins TRBV20-1 to TRBJ2-7; the D call from TCRdb, TRBD2, cannot be confirmed without DNA. The germline V gene encodes CDR1 DFQATT and CDR2 SNEGSKA (reference sequence). CDR3 length: 13 residues. The CDR3 spells CSARAGAGYEQYF.

This chain joins TRBV14 and TRBJ2-7; TCRdb picks TRBD1, but there is no DNA to check that call. The CDR3 covers 15 residues. The germline V gene has CDR1 SGHDN and CDR2 FVKESK. CDR3 region: CASSQGWRTGYEQYF. The full variable domain, rest sourced from reference TRBV14 and TRBJ2-7, is EAGVTQFPSHSVIEKGQTVTLRCDPISGHDNLYWYRRVMGKEIKFLLHFVKESKQDESGMPNNRFLAERTGGTYSTLKVQPAELEDSGVYFCASSQGWRTGYEQYFGPGTRLTVT.